This T cell receptor (beta chain) originates from a study of T-cell memory formation after mild COVID-19. For the study at large: TCR clusters were mostly confined to one donor each.

Study-wide results and limits: Pre-infection memory showed some responding clones, and this suggested that cross-reactive memory joined.

This clonotype has more than one count but fewer than ten. Its cognate antigen is unknown. After 5'RACE with constant-segment primers, TCR alpha and TCR beta cDNA libraries carrying sample barcodes and UMIs were obtained. TCRdb reprocessed the 5' RACE reads via MiXCR and lists one record per CDR3 protein. The sample consists of 110,000 to 150,000 distinct CDR3 sequences, under 30% of them appearing once. The CDR3 contains 11 residues. Germline CDR1 reads SGDLS; CDR2 reads YYNGEE. Trimming cost V 0 bases and J 9 bases, with 4 bases left between them. The receptor was derived from an adult woman who had mild COVID-19 (a few samples of this study predate the infection). Cell type and time point are not known. Sequencing was done on a sample of PBMCs or a T cell subset sorted from them (not recorded which). This chain joins TRBV9 and TRBJ2-1, with D hard to call. CDR3 in amino acids: CASSVEGEQFF. The CDR3 nucleotides read TGTGCCAGCAGCGTAGAGGGTGAGCAGTTCTTC. Using reference TRBV9 and TRBJ2-1 for the parts outside the CDR3, the full variable domain is DSGVTQTPKHLITATGQRVTLRCSPRSGDLSVYWYQQSLDQGLQFLIQYYNGEERAKGNILERFSAQQFPDLHSELNLSSLELGDSALYFCASSVEGEQFFGPGTRLTVL.